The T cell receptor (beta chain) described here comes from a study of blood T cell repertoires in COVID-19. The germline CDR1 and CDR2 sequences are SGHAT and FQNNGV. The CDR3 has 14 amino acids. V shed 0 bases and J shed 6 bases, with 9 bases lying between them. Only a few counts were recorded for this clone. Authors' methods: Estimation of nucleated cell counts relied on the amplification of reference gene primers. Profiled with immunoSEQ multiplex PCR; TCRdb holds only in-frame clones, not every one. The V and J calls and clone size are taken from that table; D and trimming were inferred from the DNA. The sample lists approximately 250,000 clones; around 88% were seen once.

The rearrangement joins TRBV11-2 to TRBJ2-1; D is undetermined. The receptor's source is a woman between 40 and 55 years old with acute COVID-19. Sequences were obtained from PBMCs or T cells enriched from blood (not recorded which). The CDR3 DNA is TGTGCCAGCAGCTTAGATCCGAACACCAATGAGCAGTTCTTC. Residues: CASSLDPNTNEQFF. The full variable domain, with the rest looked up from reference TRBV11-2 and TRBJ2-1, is EAGVAQSPRYKIIEKRQSVAFWCNPISGHATLYWYQQILGQGPKLLIQFQNNGVVDDSQLPKDRFSAERLKGVDSTLKIQPAKLEDSAVYLCASSLDPNTNEQFFGPGTRLTVL.